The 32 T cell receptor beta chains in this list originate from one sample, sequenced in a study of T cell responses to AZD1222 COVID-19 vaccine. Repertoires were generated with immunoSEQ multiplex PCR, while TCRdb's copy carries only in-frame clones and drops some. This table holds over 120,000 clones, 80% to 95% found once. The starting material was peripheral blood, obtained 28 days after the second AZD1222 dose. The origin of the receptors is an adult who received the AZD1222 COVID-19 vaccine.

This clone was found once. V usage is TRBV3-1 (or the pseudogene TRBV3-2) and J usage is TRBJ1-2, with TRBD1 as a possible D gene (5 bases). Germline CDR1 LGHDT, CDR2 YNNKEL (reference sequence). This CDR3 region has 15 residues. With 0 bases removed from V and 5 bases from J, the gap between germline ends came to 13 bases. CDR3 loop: CASSQDARVGYGYTF. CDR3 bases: TGTGCCAGCAGCCAAGATGCCAGGGTCGGGTATGGCTACACCTTC.

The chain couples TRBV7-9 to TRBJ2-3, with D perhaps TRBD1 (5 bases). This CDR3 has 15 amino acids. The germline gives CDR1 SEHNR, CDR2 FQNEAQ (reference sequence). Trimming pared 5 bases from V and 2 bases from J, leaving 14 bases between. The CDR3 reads CASSPPVGPTDTQYF. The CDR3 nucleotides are TGTGCCAGCAGCCCGCCGGTGGGGCCCACAGATACGCAGTATTTT.

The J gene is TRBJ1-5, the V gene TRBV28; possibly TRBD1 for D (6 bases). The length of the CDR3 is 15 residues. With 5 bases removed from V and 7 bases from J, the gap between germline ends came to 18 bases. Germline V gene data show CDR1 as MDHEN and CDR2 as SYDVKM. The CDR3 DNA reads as TGTGCCAGCAGTGATATACAGGGTGTAGGCCAGCCCCAGCATTTT. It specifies CASSDIQGVGQPQHF.

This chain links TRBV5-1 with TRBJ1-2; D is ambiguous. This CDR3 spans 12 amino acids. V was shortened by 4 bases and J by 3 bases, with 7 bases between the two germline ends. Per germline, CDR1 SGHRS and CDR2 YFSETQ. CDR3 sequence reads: CASSPNYYGYTF. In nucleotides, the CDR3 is TGCGCCAGCAGCCCGAATTACTATGGCTACACCTTC.

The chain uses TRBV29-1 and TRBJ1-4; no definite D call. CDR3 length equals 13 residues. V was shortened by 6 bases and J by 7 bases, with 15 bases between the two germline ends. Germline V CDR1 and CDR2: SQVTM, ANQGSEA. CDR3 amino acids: CSVRTDRGEKLFF. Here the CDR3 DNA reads TGCAGCGTGAGGACGGACCGGGGTGAAAAACTGTTTTTT.

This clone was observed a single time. The CDR3 loop is CATSRVVGSYEQYF. Written as DNA, the CDR3 is TGTGCCACCAGCAGAGTAGTAGGCTCCTACGAGCAGTACTTC. V gene TRBV15 combines with J gene TRBJ2-7; D gene unclear. Between the trimmed V and J ends, which lost 1 base and 0 bases, there was a span of 7 bases. This CDR3 region has 14 residues. Germline V lookup: CDR1 LNHNV, CDR2 YYDKDF (reference sequence).

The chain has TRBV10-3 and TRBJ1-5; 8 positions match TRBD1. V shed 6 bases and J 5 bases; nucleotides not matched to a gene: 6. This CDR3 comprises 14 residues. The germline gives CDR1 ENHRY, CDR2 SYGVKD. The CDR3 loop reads CAISAGGGYQPQHF. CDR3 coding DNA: TGTGCCATCAGCGCAGGGGGCGGGTATCAGCCCCAGCATTTT.

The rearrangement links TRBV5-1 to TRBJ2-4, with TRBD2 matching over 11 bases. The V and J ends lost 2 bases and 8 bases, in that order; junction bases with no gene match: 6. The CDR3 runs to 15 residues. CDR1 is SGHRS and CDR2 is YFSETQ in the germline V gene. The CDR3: CASSLDGSGRDIQYF. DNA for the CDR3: TGCGCCAGCAGCTTAGATGGTAGCGGGAGGGACATTCAGTACTTC. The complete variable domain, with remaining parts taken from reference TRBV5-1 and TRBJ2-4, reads KAGVTQTPRYLIKTRGQQVTLSCSPISGHRSVSWYQQTPGQGLQFLFEYFSETQRNKGNFPGRFSGRQFSNSRSEMNVSTLELGDSALYLCASSLDGSGRDIQYFGAGTRLSVL.

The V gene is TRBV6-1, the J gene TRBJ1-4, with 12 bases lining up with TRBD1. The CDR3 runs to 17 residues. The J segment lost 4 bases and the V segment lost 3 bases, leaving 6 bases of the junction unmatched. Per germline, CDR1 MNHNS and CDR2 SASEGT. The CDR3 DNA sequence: TGTGCCAGCAGTGACCGGGACAGGGGGCCCCTTAATGAAAAACTGTTTTTT. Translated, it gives CASSDRDRGPLNEKLFF.

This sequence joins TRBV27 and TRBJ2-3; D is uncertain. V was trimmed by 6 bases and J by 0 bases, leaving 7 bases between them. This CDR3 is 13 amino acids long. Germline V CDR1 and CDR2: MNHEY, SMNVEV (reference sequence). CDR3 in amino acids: CASRPTSTDTQYF. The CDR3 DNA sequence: TGTGCCAGCAGACCGACTAGCACAGATACGCAGTATTTT.

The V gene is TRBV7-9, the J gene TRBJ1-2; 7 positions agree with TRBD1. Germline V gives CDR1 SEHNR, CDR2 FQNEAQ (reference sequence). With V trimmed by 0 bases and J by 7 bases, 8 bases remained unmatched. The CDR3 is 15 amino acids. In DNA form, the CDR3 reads TGTGCCAGCAGCTTAGCGACAGGGATGAGAAGTGGCTACACCTTC. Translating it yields CASSLATGMRSGYTF.

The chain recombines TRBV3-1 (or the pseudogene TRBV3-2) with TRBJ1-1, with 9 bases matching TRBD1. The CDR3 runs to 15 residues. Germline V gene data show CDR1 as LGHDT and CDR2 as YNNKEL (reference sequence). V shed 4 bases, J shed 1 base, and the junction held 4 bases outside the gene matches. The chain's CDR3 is CASSRTGQGNTEAFF. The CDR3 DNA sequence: TGTGCCAGCAGCCGCACGGGACAGGGGAACACTGAAGCTTTCTTT.

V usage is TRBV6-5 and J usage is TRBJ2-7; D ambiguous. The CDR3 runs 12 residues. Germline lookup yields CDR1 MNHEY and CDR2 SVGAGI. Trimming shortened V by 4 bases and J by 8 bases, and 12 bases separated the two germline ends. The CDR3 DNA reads TGTGCCAGCAGTTCCGGCTCCCCACAGCAGTACTTC. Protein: CASSSGSPQQYF.

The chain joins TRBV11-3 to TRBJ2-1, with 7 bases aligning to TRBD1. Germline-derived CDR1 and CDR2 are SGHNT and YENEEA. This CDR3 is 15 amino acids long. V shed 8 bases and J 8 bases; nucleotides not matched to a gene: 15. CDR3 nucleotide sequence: TGTGCCAGCGCAGCCACGGGGACAGCCTGGGATGAGCAGTTCTTC. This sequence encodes CASAATGTAWDEQFF.

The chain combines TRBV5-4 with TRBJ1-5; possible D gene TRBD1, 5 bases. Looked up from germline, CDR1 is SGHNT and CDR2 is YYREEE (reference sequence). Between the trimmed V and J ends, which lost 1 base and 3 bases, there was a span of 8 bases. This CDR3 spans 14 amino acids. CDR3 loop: CASSLQGNNQPQHF. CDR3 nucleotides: TGTGCCAGCAGCTTGCAGGGAAACAATCAGCCCCAGCATTTT.

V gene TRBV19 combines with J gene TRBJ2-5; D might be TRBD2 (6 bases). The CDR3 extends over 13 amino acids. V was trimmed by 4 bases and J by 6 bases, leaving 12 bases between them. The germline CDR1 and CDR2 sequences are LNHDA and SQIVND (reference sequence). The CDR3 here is CASSNPGGKTQYF. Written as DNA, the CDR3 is TGTGCCAGTAGTAACCCGGGCGGGAAGACCCAGTACTTC. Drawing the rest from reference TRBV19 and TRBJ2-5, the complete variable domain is DGGITQSPKYLFRKEGQNVTLSCEQNLNHDAMYWYRQDPGQGLRLIYYSQIVNDFQKGDIAEGYSVSREKKESFPLTVTSAQKNPTAFYLCASSNPGGKTQYFGPGTRLLVL.

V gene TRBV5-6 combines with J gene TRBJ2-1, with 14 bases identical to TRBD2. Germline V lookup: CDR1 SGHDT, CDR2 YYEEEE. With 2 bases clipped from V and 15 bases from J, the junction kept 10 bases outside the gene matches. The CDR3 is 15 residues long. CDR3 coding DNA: TGTGCCAGCAGCTTCCAAGGGGGACTAGCGGGAGACGGGTTCTTC. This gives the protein CASSFQGGLAGDGFF.

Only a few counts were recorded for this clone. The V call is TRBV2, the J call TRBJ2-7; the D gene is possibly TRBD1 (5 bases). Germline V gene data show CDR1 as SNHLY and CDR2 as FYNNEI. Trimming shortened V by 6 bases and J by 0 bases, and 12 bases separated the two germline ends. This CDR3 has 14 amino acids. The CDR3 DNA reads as TGTGCCAGCAGAAGAATACAGGACTCCTACGAGCAGTACTTC. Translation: CASRRIQDSYEQYF.

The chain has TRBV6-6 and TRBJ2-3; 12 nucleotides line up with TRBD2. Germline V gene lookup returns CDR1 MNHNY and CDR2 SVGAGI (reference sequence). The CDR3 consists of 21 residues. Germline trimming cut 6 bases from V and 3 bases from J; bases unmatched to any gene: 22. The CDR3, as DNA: TGTGCCAGCAGCGGACCCCCGATCACTAGCGGGAGGCGAGTAGGAACAGATACGCAGTATTTT. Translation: CASSGPPITSGRRVGTDTQYF.

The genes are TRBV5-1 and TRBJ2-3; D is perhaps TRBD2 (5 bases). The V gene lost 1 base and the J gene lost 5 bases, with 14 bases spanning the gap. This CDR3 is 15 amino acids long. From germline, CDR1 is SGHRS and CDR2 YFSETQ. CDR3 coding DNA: TGCGCCAGCAGCTTGCGGAGGCACCTCGGAGATACGCAGTATTTT. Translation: CASSLRRHLGDTQYF.

Here the CDR3 reads CASSSGHNQPQHF. The DNA for the CDR3 is TGTGCCAGCAGTTCGGGGCACAATCAGCCCCAGCATTTT. The chain combines TRBV6-5 with TRBJ1-5; perhaps TRBD1 as D (5 bases). V gave up 4 bases and J gave up 3 bases, with 7 bases separating them. Germline V gene lookup returns CDR1 MNHEY and CDR2 SVGAGI. The CDR3 is made up of 13 amino acids.

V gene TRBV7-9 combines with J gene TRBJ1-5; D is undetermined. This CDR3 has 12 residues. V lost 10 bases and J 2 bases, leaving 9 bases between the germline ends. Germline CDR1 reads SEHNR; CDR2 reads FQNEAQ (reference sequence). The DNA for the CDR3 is TGTGCCATCGGACGGGGCAATCAGCCCCAGCATTTT. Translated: CAIGRGNQPQHF.

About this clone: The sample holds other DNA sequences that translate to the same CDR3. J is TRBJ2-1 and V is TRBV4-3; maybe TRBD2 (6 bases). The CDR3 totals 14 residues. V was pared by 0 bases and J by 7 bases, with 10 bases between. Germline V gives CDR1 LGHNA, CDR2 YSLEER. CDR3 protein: CASSQDTSRNEQFF. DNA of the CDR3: TGCGCCAGCAGCCAAGATACTAGCAGGAATGAGCAGTTCTTC.

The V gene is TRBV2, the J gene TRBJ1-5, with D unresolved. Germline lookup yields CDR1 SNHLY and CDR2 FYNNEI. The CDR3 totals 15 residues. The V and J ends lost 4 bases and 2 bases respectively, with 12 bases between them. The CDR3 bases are TGTGCCAGCAGTGGGACCGCGATTCGCAATCAGCCCCAGCATTTT. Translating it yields CASSGTAIRNQPQHF. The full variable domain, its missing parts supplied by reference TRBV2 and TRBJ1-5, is EPEVTQTPSHQVTQMGQEVILRCVPISNHLYFYWYRQILGQKVEFLVSFYNNEISEKSEIFDDQFSVERPDGSNFTLKIRSTKLEDSAMYFCASSGTAIRNQPQHFGDGTRLSIL.

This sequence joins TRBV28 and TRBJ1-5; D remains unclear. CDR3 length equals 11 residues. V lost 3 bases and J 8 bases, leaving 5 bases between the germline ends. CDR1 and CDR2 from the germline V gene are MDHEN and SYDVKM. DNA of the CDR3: TGTGCCAGCAGTTTCGTTGAGCCCCAGCATTTT. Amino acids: CASSFVEPQHF.

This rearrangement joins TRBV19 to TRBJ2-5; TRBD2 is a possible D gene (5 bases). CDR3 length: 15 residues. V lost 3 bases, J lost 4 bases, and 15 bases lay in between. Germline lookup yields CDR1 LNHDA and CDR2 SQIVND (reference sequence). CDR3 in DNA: TGTGCCAGTAGTATGTCCCCCGGAGGACGAGAGACCCAGTACTTC. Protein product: CASSMSPGGRETQYF.

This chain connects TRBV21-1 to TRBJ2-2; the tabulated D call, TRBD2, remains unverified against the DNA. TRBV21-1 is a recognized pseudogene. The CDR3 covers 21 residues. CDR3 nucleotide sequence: TGTGCCAGCAGCAAGCCCCGACTCCGGACTCACGGATCGGCTAACACCGGGGAGCTGTTTTTT. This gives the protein CASSKPRLRTHGSANTGELFF.

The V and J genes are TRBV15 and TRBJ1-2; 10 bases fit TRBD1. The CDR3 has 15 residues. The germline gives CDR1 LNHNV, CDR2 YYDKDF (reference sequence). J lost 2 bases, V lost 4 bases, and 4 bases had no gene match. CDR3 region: CATSKPDRGNYGYTF. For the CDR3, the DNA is TGTGCCACCAGCAAACCGGACAGGGGGAACTATGGCTACACCTTC.

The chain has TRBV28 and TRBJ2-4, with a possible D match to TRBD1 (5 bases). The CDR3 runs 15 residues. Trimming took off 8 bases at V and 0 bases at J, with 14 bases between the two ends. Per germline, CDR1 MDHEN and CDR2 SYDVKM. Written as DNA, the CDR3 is TGTGCCAGCGTCTCATCAGGGCTAGCCAAAAACATTCAGTACTTC. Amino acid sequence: CASVSSGLAKNIQYF. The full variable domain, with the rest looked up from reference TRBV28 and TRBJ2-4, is DVKVTQSSRYLVKRTGEKVFLECVQDMDHENMFWYRQDPGLGLRLIYFSYDVKMKEKGDIPEGYSVSREKKERFSLILESASTNQTSMYLCASVSSGLAKNIQYFGAGTRLSVL.

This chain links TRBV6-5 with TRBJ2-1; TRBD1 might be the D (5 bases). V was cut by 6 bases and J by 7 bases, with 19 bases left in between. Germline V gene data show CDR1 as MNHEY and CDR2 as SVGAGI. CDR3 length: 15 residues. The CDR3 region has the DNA TGTGCCAGCAGCCCAGAGCTTGGGGCCTTGAATGAGCAGTTCTTC. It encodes CASSPELGALNEQFF.

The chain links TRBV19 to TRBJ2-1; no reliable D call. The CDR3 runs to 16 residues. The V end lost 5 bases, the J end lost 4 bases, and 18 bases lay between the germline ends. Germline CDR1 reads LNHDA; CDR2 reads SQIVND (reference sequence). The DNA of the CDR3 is TGTGCCAGTAGTGCCTCCTTCAACCCACCATACAATGAGCAGTTCTTC. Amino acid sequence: CASSASFNPPYNEQFF.

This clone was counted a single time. The CDR3 coding sequence is TGCGCCAGCAGCCAAGGCCCTTTATCGGCGGGGGAGCTGTTTTTT. Amino acids: CASSQGPLSAGELFF. This chain links TRBV4-1 with TRBJ2-2; no definite D call. Trimming removed 1 base from V and 8 bases from J, with 14 bases in between. The CDR3 is 15 residues long. The V gene's germline CDR1 is MGHRA and CDR2 YSYEKL.